This T cell receptor beta chain originates from a study of T cells in Graves' hyperthyroidism and ophthalmopathy. Study outcomes and limitations: Classification by a 13 V-J model distinguished ophthalmopathy from stable hyperthyroidism.

For this clonotype: Its antigen is as yet unknown.

The V end lost 4 bases, the J end lost 0 bases, and 9 bases lay between the germline ends. CDR3 size: 15 residues. Germline assignment: CDR1 MNHNS and CDR2 SASEGT. Stability of Graves' hyperthyroidism was defined as absent ophthalmopathy progression within 18 months. Any patient presenting with uncontrolled infection, other autoimmune disease, pregnancy or lactation was left out. Diagnosis relied on clinical symptoms, serum thyroxine and TRAb, thyroid ultrasound and orbital computed tomography. The source material, RNA transcripts, was used to amplify TCR beta CDR3 regions. HTBI primers were employed in a first-round RT-PCR of the TCR CDR3. One entry per CDR3 protein results from TCRdb running MiXCR on the multiplex PCR reads. The repertoire holds fewer than 800,000 distinct CDR3 sequences, with less than 20% as singletons.

The V call is TRBV6-1, the J call TRBJ2-2; TRBD1 is a possible D gene (6 bases). Material for sequencing was blood. This TCR was sampled from a young man with Graves' hyperthyroidism. CDR3 region: CASSVYRANTGELFF. The CDR3, as DNA: TGTGCCAGCAGTGTATACAGGGCGAACACCGGGGAGCTGTTTTTT.